Given below is one T cell receptor (beta chain) in context. What it binds is not known. The PCR was carried out with 60 Vbeta primers and 13 Jbeta primers. Profiling relied on immunoSEQ multiplex PCR, and the TCRdb table lists in-frame clones only, not all of them. The sample consists of about 160,000 clones, more than 80% of them appearing once. This specimen comes from a study of cytomegalovirus exposure and HLA in healthy donors. Whole-study findings and limits: According to reports, the classifier identified cytomegalovirus status with high specificity and sensitivity.

V was cut by 2 bases and J by 7 bases, with 11 bases left in between. The CDR3 totals 14 residues. Per the germline V gene, CDR1 is MNHNY and CDR2 is SVGAGI (reference sequence). This clonotype was obtained from a male donor in good health and CMV-seronegative. The sequenced material came from PBMCs. The gene calls are TRBV6-6 and TRBJ1-4; TRBD1 is a possible D gene (6 bases). CDR3 in amino acids: CASSYRGGGEKLFF. The CDR3 region has the DNA TGTGCCAGCAGTTACAGGGGAGGGGGTGAAAAACTGTTTTTT.